These T cell receptor beta chains were read from a single sample in a study of shared clonotypes between healthy human individuals. Libraries were prepared by immunoSEQ multiplex PCR; TCRdb keeps only in-frame clonotypes and omits some of them. The sample consists of roughly 2.6 million clones, approximately 90% of them appearing once. The sequenced material came from naive CD4+ T cells sorted from blood. Receptor source: a man aged 18 to 29 in good health. Both conserved end residues are part of each CDR3. Fields, in order: D gene, J gene, clone size, V gene, CDR3 protein, CDR3 DNA. D genes are given only for firm matches. Rows give clone size only sometimes, using once, few, many, or a class for an expanded clone.

D gene: .
J gene: TRBJ2-7
clone size: .
V gene: TRBV11-2
CDR3 protein: CASRRTGTYEQYF
CDR3 DNA: TGTGCCAGCAGACGAACAGGCACCTACGAGCAGTACTTC

D gene: .
J gene: TRBJ1-1
clone size: few
V gene: TRBV30
CDR3 protein: CAWSVRRNTEAFF
CDR3 DNA: TGTGCCTGGAGTGTACGGCGGAACACTGAAGCTTTCTTT

D gene: .
J gene: TRBJ1-2
clone size: once
V gene: TRBV6-5
CDR3 protein: CASSMWGEGYTF
CDR3 DNA: TGTGCCAGCAGTATGTGGGGGGAAGGCTACACCTTC

D gene: TRBD2
J gene: TRBJ2-1
clone size: .
V gene: TRBV30
CDR3 protein: CAWSGGGLMGNEQFF
CDR3 DNA: TGTGCCTGGAGTGGGGGAGGGCTAATGGGGAATGAGCAGTTCTTC

D gene: TRBD2
J gene: TRBJ2-7
clone size: .
V gene: TRBV2
CDR3 protein: CASSGDYLLYEQYF
CDR3 DNA: TGTGCCAGCTCCGGGGACTACCTCTTGTACGAGCAGTACTTC

D gene: TRBD1
J gene: TRBJ1-5
clone size: .
V gene: TRBV19
CDR3 protein: CASSTYRSGTDSNQPQHF
CDR3 DNA: TGTGCCAGTAGTACCTATCGATCCGGGACAGATAGCAATCAGCCCCAGCATTTT

D gene: .
J gene: TRBJ1-1
clone size: .
V gene: TRBV2
CDR3 protein: CASSLSGHEAFF
CDR3 DNA: TGTGCCAGCAGTCTCAGCGGCCATGAAGCTTTCTTT

D gene: TRBD1
J gene: TRBJ1-1
clone size: .
V gene: TRBV28
CDR3 protein: CAGGTGSNTEAFF
CDR3 DNA: TGTGCCGGCGGGACAGGGTCGAACACTGAAGCTTTCTTT

D gene: TRBD2
J gene: TRBJ2-3
clone size: .
V gene: TRBV19
CDR3 protein: CASSGTSGMWQYF
CDR3 DNA: TGTGCCAGTAGTGGCACTAGCGGTATGTGGCAGTATTTT

D gene: TRBD2
J gene: TRBJ2-5
clone size: .
V gene: TRBV10-3
CDR3 protein: CAISDPGGRLEAQYF
CDR3 DNA: TGTGCCATCAGTGACCCCGGGGGGAGGCTAGAGGCCCAGTACTTC

D gene: .
J gene: TRBJ1-4
clone size: .
V gene: TRBV4-1
CDR3 protein: CASSASGTPTTNEKLFF
CDR3 DNA: TGCGCCAGCAGCGCCTCCGGGACTCCAACAACTAATGAAAAACTGTTTTTT

D gene: TRBD1
J gene: TRBJ2-5
clone size: .
V gene: TRBV4-3
CDR3 protein: CASRASGTGGETQYF
CDR3 DNA: TGCGCCAGCAGGGCTTCCGGGACAGGAGGGGAGACCCAGTACTTC

D gene: TRBD2
J gene: TRBJ2-3
clone size: .
V gene: TRBV5-1
CDR3 protein: CASSLERLAGTDTQYF
CDR3 DNA: TGCGCCAGCAGCCTGGAGCGACTAGCAGGCACAGATACGCAGTATTTT

D gene: TRBD2
J gene: TRBJ2-1
clone size: once
V gene: TRBV5-1
CDR3 protein: CASSSSGGAYNEQFF
CDR3 DNA: TGCGCCAGCAGCTCTAGCGGGGGGGCGTACAATGAGCAGTTCTTC

D gene: .
J gene: TRBJ2-7
clone size: .
V gene: TRBV4-3
CDR3 protein: CASSQDYRTEGNPYEQYF
CDR3 DNA: TGCGCCAGCAGCCAAGATTATCGGACCGAGGGGAACCCCTACGAGCAGTACTTC

D gene: .
J gene: TRBJ2-5
clone size: .
V gene: TRBV15
CDR3 protein: CATSPEGGRSQETQYF
CDR3 DNA: TGTGCCACCAGCCCCGAGGGGGGACGGTCCCAAGAGACCCAGTACTTC

D gene: .
J gene: TRBJ2-1
clone size: .
V gene: TRBV10-3
CDR3 protein: CAISDRGFNEQFF
CDR3 DNA: TGTGCCATCAGTGACAGGGGTTTCAATGAGCAGTTCTTC